One sample yielded the 20 T cell receptor beta chains listed below, sequenced in a study of CD4 T cells in relation to SARS-CoV-2 and coronaviruses. TCRdb keeps only in-frame clones here, not all; method: immunoSEQ multiplex PCR. The sample includes 40,000 or so clones, 70% to 90% seen only once; the top ten take approximately 3.1%. Sequencing was carried out using memory CD4+ T cells from PBMCs. The origin of the receptors is an adult with COVID-19.

V gene TRBV18 combines with J gene TRBJ2-3; no definite D call. CDR1 and CDR2 from the germline V gene are KGHSH and LQKENI. Trimming took off 3 bases at V and 0 bases at J, with 7 bases between the two ends. The CDR3 runs 14 residues. CDR3 region: CASSPITSTDTQYF. CDR3 in DNA: TGTGCCAGCTCACCCATAACAAGCACAGATACGCAGTATTTT.

This clone was seen a few times. The chain has TRBV6-5 and TRBJ2-7; D gene ambiguous. V was clipped by 4 bases and J by 3 bases, with 13 bases between them. The CDR3 has 14 amino acids. Germline V gives CDR1 MNHEY, CDR2 SVGAGI. The CDR3 DNA is TGTGCCAGCAGTTTATCAATTGTCAACTACGAGCAGTACTTC. Protein product: CASSLSIVNYEQYF.

The gene calls are TRBV19 and TRBJ2-3, with 8 bases lining up with TRBD1. This CDR3 has 14 residues. V was pared by 6 bases and J by 1 base, with 3 bases of the junction left unmatched. The V gene's germline CDR1 is LNHDA and CDR2 SQIVND (reference sequence). This chain's CDR3 is CASRTTGGTDTQYF. Here the CDR3 DNA reads TGTGCCAGTAGGACGACAGGGGGCACAGATACGCAGTATTTT. The whole variable domain, remainder taken from reference TRBV19 and TRBJ2-3, is DGGITQSPKYLFRKEGQNVTLSCEQNLNHDAMYWYRQDPGQGLRLIYYSQIVNDFQKGDIAEGYSVSREKKESFPLTVTSAQKNPTAFYLCASRTTGGTDTQYFGPGTRLTVL.

On this clone itself: Additional DNA sequences in this sample encode the identical CDR3. V gene TRBV18 combines with J gene TRBJ2-3; no definite D call. CDR1 and CDR2 (germline): KGHSH, LQKENI. With 3 bases removed from V and 6 bases from J, the gap between germline ends came to 4 bases. This CDR3 is 11 amino acids long. The CDR3 here is CASSPVDTQYF. CDR3 sequence (DNA): TGTGCCAGCTCACCGGTTGATACGCAGTATTTT.

The chain joins TRBV5-1 to TRBJ2-3; 8 positions agree with TRBD2. This CDR3 spans 16 amino acids. Germline CDR1 SGHRS, CDR2 YFSETQ. J lost 5 bases, V lost 5 bases, and 13 bases had no gene match. The CDR3 coding sequence is TGCGCCAGCAGAACGATGTTGCCGGGAGGGCAAGATACGCAGTATTTT. Protein: CASRTMLPGGQDTQYF.

V gene TRBV5-4 combines with J gene TRBJ2-1; no definite D call. The CDR3 spans 12 residues. The V gene's germline CDR1 is SGHNT and CDR2 YYREEE (reference sequence). V lost 0 bases to trimming and J lost 5 bases, with 3 bases between them. In nucleotides, the CDR3 is TGTGCCAGCAGCTTGGCTCACAATGAGCAGTTCTTC. It yields the protein CASSLAHNEQFF.

The V call is TRBV5-4, the J call TRBJ2-5, with TRBD1 identical over 7 bases. The CDR3 extends over 17 amino acids. V gave up 4 bases and J gave up 1 base; unmatched junction bases: 13. Looked up from germline, CDR1 is SGHNT and CDR2 is YYREEE (reference sequence). CDR3 coding DNA: TGTGCCAGCAGCCAGGGGCACAGGGGCATGGGCCAAGAGACCCAGTACTTC. Residues: CASSQGHRGMGQETQYF.

V usage is TRBV30 and J usage is TRBJ2-1; the D is unclear. From germline, CDR1 is GTSNPN and CDR2 SVGIG (reference sequence). Trimming took off 2 bases at V and 7 bases at J, with 6 bases between the two ends. The CDR3 extends over 11 amino acids. CDR3 in DNA: TGTGCCTGGAGTTACAGAAATGAGCAGTTCTTC. It is translated as CAWSYRNEQFF.

The J gene is TRBJ2-7, the V gene TRBV3-1 (or the pseudogene TRBV3-2); D uncertain. V dropped 1 base and J dropped 7 bases, with 8 bases sitting between them. Looked up from germline, CDR1 is LGHDT and CDR2 is YNNKEL (reference sequence). This CDR3 comprises 12 residues. The CDR3 nucleotides read TGTGCCAGCAGCCAAGTCTCAGGTGAGCAGTACTTC. This encodes CASSQVSGEQYF.

This clone was recorded once. J is TRBJ2-1 and V is TRBV28, with TRBD2 matching 12 bases. Germline-derived CDR1 and CDR2 are MDHEN and SYDVKM. J lost 2 bases, V lost 6 bases, and 8 bases had no gene match. The CDR3 sequence is 17 residues long. The CDR3 bases are TGTGCCAGCAGGGAGACTAGCGGGAGTGGCGCCTACAATGAGCAGTTCTTC. Its protein product is CASRETSGSGAYNEQFF.

This rearrangement joins TRBV3-1 (or the pseudogene TRBV3-2) to TRBJ2-1; 9 nucleotides match TRBD1. Trimming took 4 bases from V and 9 from J; bases not matched to a gene: 7. The CDR3 is 14 amino acids. CDR1 and CDR2 (germline): LGHDT, YNNKEL (reference sequence). CDR3 sequence (DNA): TGTGCCAGCAGCCGGGGGACAGGGCGGGGTGAGCAGTTCTTC. It is translated as CASSRGTGRGEQFF.

The CDR3 DNA reads TGTGCCAGCAGTTTATCCCGGGGCTATGGCTACACCTTC. It codes for CASSLSRGYGYTF. The V gene is TRBV27, the J gene TRBJ1-2; D is ambiguous. The germline CDR1 and CDR2 sequences are MNHEY and SMNVEV (reference sequence). The CDR3 is made up of 13 amino acids. The V end lost 0 bases, the J end lost 4 bases, and 6 bases lay between the germline ends.

The rearrangement joins TRBV9 to TRBJ2-2, with D perhaps TRBD2 (5 bases). V gave up 4 bases and J gave up 2 bases, with 9 bases separating them. The CDR3 covers 14 residues. Germline values: CDR1 SGDLS, CDR2 YYNGEE. The CDR3 spells CASSLSGNTGELFF. DNA for the CDR3: TGTGCCAGCAGCCTAAGCGGTAACACCGGGGAGCTGTTTTTT.

This clone was picked up a small number of times. V and J are TRBV30 and TRBJ1-1; TRBD1 might be the D (6 bases). CDR3 length: 14 residues. Trimming removed 0 bases at V and 3 bases at J, with 11 bases between. The germline CDR1 and CDR2 sequences are GTSNPN and SVGIG (reference sequence). The CDR3 loop reads CAWSVGNRDTEAFF. The CDR3 nucleotides are TGTGCCTGGAGTGTAGGGAACAGGGACACTGAAGCTTTCTTT.

The genes are TRBV6-4 and TRBJ1-1; the D is unclear. V was clipped by 4 bases and J by 2 bases, with 8 bases between them. Germline V CDR1 and CDR2: MRHNA, SNTAGT. The CDR3 contains 13 residues. CDR3 sequence: CASSVRTNTEAFF. The CDR3 DNA follows: TGTGCCAGCAGTGTTCGCACCAACACTGAAGCTTTCTTT.

Only a few counts were recorded for this clone. The chain carries TRBV9 and TRBJ2-2; TRBD1 agrees at 8 bases. J lost 4 bases, V lost 2 bases, and 4 bases had no gene match. From germline, CDR1 is SGDLS and CDR2 YYNGEE. The CDR3 loop spans 15 amino acids. CDR3 nucleotide sequence: TGTGCCAGCAGCGTCGGGACAGGAAGCACCGGGGAGCTGTTTTTT. Its translation is CASSVGTGSTGELFF.

This clone was detected once. Other DNA sequences in this specimen translate into the identical CDR3. This chain connects TRBV7-9 to TRBJ1-1; no firm D call. The CDR3 runs to 13 residues. Trimming removed 1 base at V and 0 bases at J, with 3 bases between. Germline CDR1 is SEHNR and CDR2 is FQNEAQ (reference sequence). The CDR3 sequence is CASSLDMNTEAFF. The CDR3 nucleotides are TGTGCCAGCAGCTTAGACATGAACACTGAAGCTTTCTTT.

The chain is built from TRBV28 and TRBJ2-3, with D possibly being TRBD2 (5 bases). V was shortened by 7 bases and J by 2 bases, with 19 bases between the two germline ends. The CDR3 loop spans 16 amino acids. Germline V gene lookup returns CDR1 MDHEN and CDR2 SYDVKM. CDR3 sequence reads: CASTLRPTGFTDTQYF. Written as DNA, the CDR3 is TGTGCCAGCACCCTCCGGCCGACGGGGTTCACAGATACGCAGTATTTT.

This chain links TRBV18 with TRBJ2-7; no clear D gene. This CDR3 has 15 amino acids. Germline loops: CDR1 KGHSH, CDR2 LQKENI. Trimming left V 2 bases short and J 2 bases short, with 13 bases between. The CDR3 DNA follows: TGTGCCAGCTCACCATTTACAGCTGCGACCTACGAGCAGTACTTC. It is translated as CASSPFTAATYEQYF.

The chain has TRBV9 and TRBJ2-3; unclear D gene. CDR1 and CDR2 (germline): SGDLS, YYNGEE. The CDR3 spans 22 residues. The germline V and J ends were trimmed by 0 bases and 1 base, with 30 bases remaining between them. For the CDR3, the DNA is TGTGCCAGCAGCGTAGATCCCCATATGGAAGGGAACACACCGACTGGCACAGATACGCAGTATTTT. Its protein is CASSVDPHMEGNTPTGTDTQYF. The full variable domain, in which reference TRBV9 and TRBJ2-3 provide the parts outside the CDR3, is DSGVTQTPKHLITATGQRVTLRCSPRSGDLSVYWYQQSLDQGLQFLIQYYNGEERAKGNILERFSAQQFPDLHSELNLSSLELGDSALYFCASSVDPHMEGNTPTGTDTQYFGPGTRLTVL.